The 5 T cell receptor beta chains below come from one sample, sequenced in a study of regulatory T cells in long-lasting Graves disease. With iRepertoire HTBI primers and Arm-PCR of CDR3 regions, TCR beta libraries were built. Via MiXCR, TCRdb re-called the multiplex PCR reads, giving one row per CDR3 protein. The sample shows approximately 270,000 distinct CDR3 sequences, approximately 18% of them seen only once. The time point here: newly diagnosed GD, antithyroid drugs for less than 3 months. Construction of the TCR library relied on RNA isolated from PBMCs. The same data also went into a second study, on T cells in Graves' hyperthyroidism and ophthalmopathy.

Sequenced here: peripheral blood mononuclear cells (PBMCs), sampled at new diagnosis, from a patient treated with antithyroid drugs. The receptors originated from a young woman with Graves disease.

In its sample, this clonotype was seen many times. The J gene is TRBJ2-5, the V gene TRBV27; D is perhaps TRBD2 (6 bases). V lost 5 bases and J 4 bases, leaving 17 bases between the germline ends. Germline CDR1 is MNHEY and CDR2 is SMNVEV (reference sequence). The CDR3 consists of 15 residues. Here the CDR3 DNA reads TGTGCCAGCAGTCACACTCAGGGTAGCGGAGAGACCCAGTACTTC. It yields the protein CASSHTQGSGETQYF.

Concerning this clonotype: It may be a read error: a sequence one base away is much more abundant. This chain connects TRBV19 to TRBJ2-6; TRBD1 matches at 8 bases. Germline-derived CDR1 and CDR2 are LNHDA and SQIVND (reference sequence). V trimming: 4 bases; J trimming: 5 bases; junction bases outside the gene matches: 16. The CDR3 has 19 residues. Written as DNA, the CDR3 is TGTGCCAGTAGTACCGCCGGGACAGGCTGGCTACCCAGGGCCAACGTCCTGACTTTC. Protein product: CASSTAGTGWLPRANVLTF.

This CDR3 reads CASSVGAGVYYNEQFF. DNA for the CDR3: TGTGCCAGCAGCGTAGGGGCGGGGGTATATTACAATGAGCAGTTCTTC. J is TRBJ2-1 and V is TRBV9; TRBD2 matches at 7 bases. After removal of 0 bases from V and 4 bases from J, the junction contained 7 bases not matched to a gene. The CDR3 is 16 amino acids. The germline gives CDR1 SGDLS, CDR2 YYNGEE.

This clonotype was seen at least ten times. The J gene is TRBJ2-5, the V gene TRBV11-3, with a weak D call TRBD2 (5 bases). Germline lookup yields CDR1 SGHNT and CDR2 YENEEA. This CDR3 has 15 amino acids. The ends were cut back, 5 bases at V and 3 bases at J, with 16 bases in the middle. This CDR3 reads CASSAPGEPEETQYF. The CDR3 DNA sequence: TGTGCCAGCAGCGCCCCCGGGGAACCAGAAGAGACCCAGTACTTC.

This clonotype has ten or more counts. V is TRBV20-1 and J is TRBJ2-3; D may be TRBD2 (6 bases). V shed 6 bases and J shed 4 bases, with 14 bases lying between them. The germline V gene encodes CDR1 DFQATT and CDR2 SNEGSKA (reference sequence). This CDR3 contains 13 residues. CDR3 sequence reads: CSAPTSFPDTQYF. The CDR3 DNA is TGCAGTGCCCCGACTAGTTTCCCAGATACGCAGTATTTT.